The TCR beta chain described here comes from a study of blood T cell repertoires in COVID-19. Across the whole study: Sites in the United States, Italy and Spain provided acute and convalescent COVID-19 samples.

Germline V CDR1 and CDR2: MNHEY, SVGAGI. The J segment lost 7 bases and the V segment lost 5 bases, leaving 12 bases of the junction unmatched. The CDR3 covers 15 residues. Here immunoSEQ multiplex PCR was the method, and the copy in TCRdb shows in-frame clones only, minus some. This sample carries 200,000 or so clones, around 84% of them seen once, and the ten largest clones take 4% to 6%. The chain has TRBV6-5 and TRBJ2-7; TRBD1 matches at 9 bases. The sequence came from an older woman who had recovered from COVID-19. The sample comprised peripheral blood. CDR3 DNA: TGTGCCAGCAGTCCGGGACAGGGAGGTGCGGGGGAGCAGTACTTC. Its translation: CASSPGQGGAGEQYF.